Following are 6 T cell receptor beta chains from one sample sequenced in a study of T-cell memory formation after mild COVID-19. A single record per CDR3 protein comes from TCRdb applying MiXCR to the 5' RACE reads. Of about 240,000 distinct CDR3 sequences in the sample, 9.4% were seen once. The sequenced sample consisted of PBMCs or a T cell subset sorted from them (not recorded which). These receptors all come from a young man who had mild COVID-19 (a few samples of this study predate the infection). Cell type and time point are not known.

In its sample, this clonotype was seen a few times. The chain couples TRBV5-1 to TRBJ2-7, with 11 bases that match TRBD2. CDR1 is SGHRS and CDR2 is YFSETQ in the germline V gene. Germline trimming cut 0 bases from V and 4 bases from J; bases unmatched to any gene: 3. CDR3 length: 15 amino acids. The CDR3 bases are TGCGCCAGCAGCTTGGCTAGCGGGGGGTTATACGAGCAGTACGTC. It is translated as CASSLASGGLYEQYV.

The V call is TRBV9, the J call TRBJ2-7, with 8 bases that match TRBD2. The germline CDR1 and CDR2 sequences are SGDLS and YYNGEE. V gave up 0 bases and J gave up 5 bases; unmatched junction bases: 7. The CDR3 consists of 15 residues. CDR3 loop: CASSVAPAGEDEQYF. DNA for the CDR3: TGTGCCAGCAGCGTAGCTCCAGCGGGGGAGGACGAGCAGTACTTC.

This clonotype was detected ten times or more. The chain uses TRBV4-2 and TRBJ2-3, with 8 bases aligning to TRBD2. The V and J ends lost 7 bases and 4 bases, in that order; junction bases with no gene match: 10. This CDR3 contains 15 residues. The germline V gene has CDR1 LGHNA and CDR2 YNFKEQ. In nucleotides, the CDR3 is TGTGCCAGCACCCCTAACGGGGGGGCGTCAGATACGCAGTATTTT. It yields the protein CASTPNGGASDTQYF.

A word on this clonotype: One junction end disagrees with the germline gene, perhaps due to a read error. J is TRBJ1-4 and V is TRBV5-1; 9 bases agree with TRBD1. The V gene's germline CDR1 is SGHRS and CDR2 YFSETQ. This CDR3 is 17 amino acids long. CDR3: CASSRGQGLPTNEKLFF. The CDR3 region has the DNA TGCGCAAGCAGCCGCGGACAGGGGCTCCCAACTAATGAAAAACTGTTTTTT.

The chain has TRBV7-8 and TRBJ1-5; the D is unclear. V dropped 3 bases and J dropped 1 base, with 13 bases sitting between them. CDR1 and CDR2 (germline): SGHVS, FQNEAQ. The CDR3 length is 16 residues. The CDR3 loop is CASSFYPFGSNQPQHF. CDR3 nucleotides: TGTGCCAGCAGCTTCTACCCCTTCGGAAGCAATCAGCCCCAGCATTTT.

This chain links TRBV28 with TRBJ1-2, with D tentatively TRBD1 (6 bases). The germline gives CDR1 MDHEN, CDR2 SYDVKM. The CDR3 spans 15 residues. The V gene lost 3 bases and the J gene lost 2 bases, with 13 bases spanning the gap. CDR3 region: CASSFVSRGNYGYTF. CDR3 coding DNA: TGTGCCAGCAGTTTCGTATCCAGGGGCAACTATGGCTACACCTTC.